This TCR beta chain was identified in a study of T cell responses to AZD1222 COVID-19 vaccine. Losses at the gene ends were 0 bases for V and 4 bases for J; bases not matched to a gene: 7. The CDR3 length is 16 residues. Germline V lookup: CDR1 SGHKS, CDR2 YYEKEE (reference sequence). Broader study findings: White British ancestry dominated among donors, who included more females, and clonal diversity was possibly underestimated.

Remarks on this clone: Its antigen is not known.

Pooled in the analysis were second doses at about 4 or about 12 weeks. Clones were sequenced by immunoSEQ multiplex PCR, and TCRdb holds only the in-frame ones, with some missing. Of around 99,000 clones listed, just over 90% were seen once; the top ten hold 6.5% to 8.5%. This sequence was found in an adult who received the AZD1222 COVID-19 vaccine. This chain links TRBV5-5 with TRBJ2-5; 9 bases are shared with TRBD2. The sequences come from peripheral blood, collected 28 days after the second AZD1222 dose. CDR3 loop: CASSLGVAGASETQYF. The CDR3 region has the DNA TGTGCCAGCAGCTTGGGGGTAGCGGGAGCGTCAGAGACCCAGTACTTC. Based on the CDR3 plus reference TRBV5-5 and TRBJ2-5, the full variable domain is DAGVTQSPTHLIKTRGQQVTLRCSPISGHKSVSWYQQVLGQGPQFIFQYYEKEERGRGNFPDRFSARQFPNYSSELNVNALLLGDSALYLCASSLGVAGASETQYFGPGTRLLVL.